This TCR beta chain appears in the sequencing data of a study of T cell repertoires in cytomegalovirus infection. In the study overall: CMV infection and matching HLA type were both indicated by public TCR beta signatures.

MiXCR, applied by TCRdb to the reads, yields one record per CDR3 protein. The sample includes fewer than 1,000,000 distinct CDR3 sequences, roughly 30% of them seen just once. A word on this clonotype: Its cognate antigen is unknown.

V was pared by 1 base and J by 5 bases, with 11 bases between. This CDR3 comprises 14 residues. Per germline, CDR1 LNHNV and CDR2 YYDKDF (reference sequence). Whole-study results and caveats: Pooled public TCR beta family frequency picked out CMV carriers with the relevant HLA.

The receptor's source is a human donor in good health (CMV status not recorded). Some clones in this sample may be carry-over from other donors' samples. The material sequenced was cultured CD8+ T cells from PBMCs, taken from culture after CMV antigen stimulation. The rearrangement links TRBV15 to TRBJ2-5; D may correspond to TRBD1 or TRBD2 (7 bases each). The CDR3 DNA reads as TGTGCCACCAGCAGAGGACAGGGAGGGGAGACCCAGTACTTC. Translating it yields CATSRGQGGETQYF.